This T cell receptor beta chain was identified in a study of radiation and T cells in renal cell carcinoma. Using immunoSEQ multiplex PCR, the repertoire was profiled, and TCRdb retains in-frame clones only, with some absent. This table holds tens of thousands of clones, roughly 80% found once. Time point here: blood 2 weeks post-SBRT. The treatment denotes: 15 Gy SBRT to primary tumor, nephrectomy 4 weeks later. The specimen comprised blood, sampled from a patient whose treatment included radiotherapy and nephrectomy. This clonotype originated in a man aged 55 to 70 with renal cell carcinoma.

CDR3 nucleotide sequence: TGTGCCAGCAGCTCCACCGGGACAATGTACCAAGAGACCCAGTACTTC. Translating it yields CASSSTGTMYQETQYF. The rearrangement links TRBV7-2 to TRBJ2-5; D may be TRBD1 (6 bases). Per the germline V gene, CDR1 is SGHTA and CDR2 is FQGNSA. This CDR3 region has 16 residues. V was shortened by 4 bases and J by 0 bases, with 15 bases between the two germline ends.